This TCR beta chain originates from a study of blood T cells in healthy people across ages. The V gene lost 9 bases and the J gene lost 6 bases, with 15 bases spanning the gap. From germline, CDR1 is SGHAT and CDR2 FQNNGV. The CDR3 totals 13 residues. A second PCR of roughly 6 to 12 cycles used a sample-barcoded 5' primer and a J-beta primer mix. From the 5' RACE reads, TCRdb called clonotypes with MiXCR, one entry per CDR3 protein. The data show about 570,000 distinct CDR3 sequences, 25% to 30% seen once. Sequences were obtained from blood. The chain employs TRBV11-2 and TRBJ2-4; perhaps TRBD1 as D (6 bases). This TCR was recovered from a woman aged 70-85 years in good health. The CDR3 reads CASRPGQGNIQYF. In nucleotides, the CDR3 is TGTGCCAGTAGACCGGGACAAGGAAACATTCAGTACTTC. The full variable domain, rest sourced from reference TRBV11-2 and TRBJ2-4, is EAGVAQSPRYKIIEKRQSVAFWCNPISGHATLYWYQQILGQGPKLLIQFQNNGVVDDSQLPKDRFSAERLKGVDSTLKIQPAKLEDSAVYLCASRPGQGNIQYFGAGTRLSVL.